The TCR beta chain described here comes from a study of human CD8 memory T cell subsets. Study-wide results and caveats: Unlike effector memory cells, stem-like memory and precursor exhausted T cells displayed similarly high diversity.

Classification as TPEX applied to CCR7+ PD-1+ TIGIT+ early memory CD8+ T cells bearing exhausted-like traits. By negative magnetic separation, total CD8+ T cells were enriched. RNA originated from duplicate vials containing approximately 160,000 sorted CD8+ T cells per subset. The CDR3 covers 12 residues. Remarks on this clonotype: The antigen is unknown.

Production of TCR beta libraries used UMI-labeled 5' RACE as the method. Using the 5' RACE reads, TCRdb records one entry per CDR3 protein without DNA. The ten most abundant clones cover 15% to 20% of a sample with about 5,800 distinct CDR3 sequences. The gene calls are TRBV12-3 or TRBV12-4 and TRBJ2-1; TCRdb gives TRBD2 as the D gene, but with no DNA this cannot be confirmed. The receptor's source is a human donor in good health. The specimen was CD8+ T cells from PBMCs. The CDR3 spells CASSPTSSEQFF.